The 14 T cell receptor beta chains presented below share a single source sample, sequenced in a study of blood T cell repertoires in COVID-19. Data came from immunoSEQ multiplex PCR; TCRdb stores just in-frame clones and leaves some out. The data show 75,000 to 95,000 clones, 65% to 90% seen once. The sequencing input was peripheral blood. The receptors stem from a man in his 60s with acute or convalescent COVID-19.

This rearrangement joins TRBV12-2 to TRBJ1-2; TRBD1 was called by the table and not checked on the DNA. TRBV12-2 is termed a pseudogene. The CDR3 totals 19 residues. DNA for the CDR3: TGTGCAAGTCGCTTAGCGTCAGTCCCGGGACAGGGGACAGGTTATGGCTACACCTTC. Protein product: CASRLASVPGQGTGYGYTF.

The chain is built from TRBV24-1 and TRBJ2-7; 7 nucleotides match TRBD1. V lost 10 bases to trimming and J lost 4 bases; unmatched junction nucleotides: 12. Germline V lookup: CDR1 KGHDR, CDR2 SFDVKD. The CDR3 has 14 amino acids. The CDR3 DNA is TGTGCCACAATTTCCGGGACAGAAGGATACGAGCAGTACGTC. This sequence encodes CATISGTEGYEQYV.

V and J are TRBV11-2 and TRBJ1-1, with D possibly matching TRBD1 (5 bases). CDR1 is SGHAT, CDR2 FQNNGV, per germline. The CDR3 sequence is 13 residues long. V lost 6 bases and J 1 base, leaving 9 bases between the germline ends. The CDR3 region has the DNA TGTGCCAGCAGAATTACAGGGAACACTGAAGCTTTCTTT. The encoded protein is CASRITGNTEAFF.

The chain joins TRBV3-1 (or the pseudogene TRBV3-2) to TRBJ1-2; the match to TRBD1 covers 7 bases. This CDR3 is 16 amino acids long. J gave up 0 bases and V 3 bases, and 7 bases lay outside the gene matches. Germline CDR1 LGHDT, CDR2 YNNKEL (reference sequence). The CDR3 DNA follows: TGTGCCAGCAGCCAGACAGGGCCTAGAGCTAACTATGGCTACACCTTC. Protein sequence: CASSQTGPRANYGYTF.

This chain uses TRBV3-1 (or the pseudogene TRBV3-2) with TRBJ1-5, with D uncertain. The CDR3 consists of 13 residues. In germline, CDR1 is LGHDT, CDR2 YNNKEL (reference sequence). Trimming pared 1 base from V and 5 bases from J, leaving 6 bases between. The CDR3 coding sequence is TGTGCCAGCAGCCAAGGATTAGATCAGCCCCAGCATTTT. Protein: CASSQGLDQPQHF.

The rearrangement uses TRBV28 and TRBJ1-4; the D gene is possibly TRBD1 (6 bases). CDR3 size: 15 residues. Germline V CDR1 and CDR2: MDHEN, SYDVKM. V was pared by 3 bases and J by 7 bases, with 15 bases between. The chain's CDR3 is CASSFGGTISEKLFF. CDR3 DNA: TGTGCCAGCAGTTTCGGTGGGACAATTTCTGAAAAACTGTTTTTT.

The chain combines TRBV4-3 with TRBJ2-1; D is possibly TRBD2 (5 bases). V was shortened by 1 base and J by 12 bases, with 16 bases between the two germline ends. CDR3 size: 14 residues. Germline V gives CDR1 LGHNA, CDR2 YSLEER. CDR3: CASSQGTSFTRQFF. CDR3 nucleotides: TGCGCCAGCAGCCAAGGTACTAGTTTTACCCGGCAGTTCTTC.

V gene TRBV7-2 combines with J gene TRBJ2-1; D gene uncertain. The CDR3 runs to 11 residues. CDR1 and CDR2 (germline): SGHTA, FQGNSA. Trimming stripped 5 bases from V and 9 bases from J, with 8 bases between. The CDR3 nucleotides read TGTGCCAGCAGCCCCAGAAGTGAGCAGTTCTTC. Protein product: CASSPRSEQFF. Combining the CDR3 with reference TRBV7-2 and TRBJ2-1 gives the whole variable domain GAGVSQSPSNKVTEKGKDVELRCDPISGHTALYWYRQSLGQGLEFLIYFQGNSAPDKSGLPSDRFSAERTGGSVSTLTIQRTQQEDSAVYLCASSPRSEQFFGPGTRLTVL.

The chain combines TRBV7-9 with TRBJ1-1, with D uncertain. Germline V gene sequence: CDR1 SEHNR, CDR2 FQNEAQ (reference sequence). The V and J ends lost 4 bases and 0 bases respectively, with 9 bases between them. There are 14 residues in the CDR3. The CDR3 reads CASSSGYMNTEAFF. The CDR3 nucleotides read TGTGCCAGCAGCTCAGGTTATATGAACACTGAAGCTTTCTTT.

The gene calls are TRBV2 and TRBJ1-2, with D perhaps TRBD1 (5 bases). Looked up from germline, CDR1 is SNHLY and CDR2 is FYNNEI. Trimming took off 7 bases at V and 6 bases at J, with 21 bases between the two ends. The CDR3 totals 15 residues. The CDR3 here is CASTDQGFNGDGYTF. CDR3 in DNA: TGTGCCAGCACCGACCAGGGTTTCAATGGCGATGGCTACACCTTC.

This clone turned up a few times. Other DNA variants within this sample encode the same CDR3. The chain employs TRBV6-5 and TRBJ1-2; D not certain. Trimming cost V 6 bases and J 4 bases, with 12 bases left between them. This CDR3 comprises 13 residues. Germline CDR1 is MNHEY and CDR2 is SVGAGI. CDR3 bases: TGTGCCAGCAGCGCGACTGTATCCTATGGCTACACCTTC. It codes for CASSATVSYGYTF.

V gene TRBV2 combines with J gene TRBJ1-1; 8 bases are shared with TRBD1. CDR1 and CDR2 from the germline V gene are SNHLY and FYNNEI. CDR3 length: 16 residues. V lost 7 bases to trimming and J lost 0 bases; unmatched junction nucleotides: 10. In DNA, the CDR3 is TGTGCCAGCAACAAGGACAGGGTGGAGGTGAACACTGAAGCTTTCTTT. Translated: CASNKDRVEVNTEAFF.

The chain links TRBV30 to TRBJ1-2, with D unresolved. CDR3 length equals 11 residues. Germline assignment: CDR1 GTSNPN and CDR2 SVGIG (reference sequence). Trimming pared 1 base from V and 5 bases from J, leaving 5 bases between. The CDR3 protein is CAWSGLYGYTF. The CDR3 DNA reads TGTGCCTGGAGTGGCCTATATGGCTACACCTTC.

This chain links TRBV5-4 with TRBJ1-2; a possible D gene is TRBD1 (6 bases). The V end lost 4 bases, the J end lost 0 bases, and 13 bases lay between the germline ends. In germline, CDR1 is SGHNT, CDR2 YYREEE (reference sequence). This CDR3 has 15 amino acids. The CDR3 here is CASSREGTSNYGYTF. The CDR3 nucleotides read TGTGCCAGCAGCCGCGAGGGGACATCTAACTATGGCTACACCTTC.